The T cell receptor (beta chain) under discussion was sequenced for a study of blood T cell repertoires in COVID-19. Study-level information: The cDNA or gDNA used as material had been derived from T cells, B-cell-depleted T cells, or PBMCs.

Cohort 3 donors counted as recovered after two negative PCRs, clearance, or resolved symptoms. Authors' methods: Estimation of nucleated cell counts was performed using reference gene primer amplification. Generated by immunoSEQ multiplex PCR, the TCRdb table keeps only in-frame clones and is missing some. That table furnishes V, J and clone size, whereas the DNA furnished D and trimming. The sample shows some 350,000 clones, 80% to 90% of them seen only once. V was pared by 3 bases and J by 7 bases, with 5 bases of the junction left unmatched. This CDR3 comprises 13 residues. Germline V gene sequence: CDR1 KGHSH, CDR2 LQKENI.

V gene TRBV18 combines with J gene TRBJ2-7; TRBD1 agrees at 8 bases. This receptor was taken from a man aged 18 to 30 who had recovered from COVID-19. The sequenced material came from PBMCs or T cells enriched from blood (not recorded which). The CDR3 region has the DNA TGTGCCAGCTCACCGGACAGGGTGGCTGAGCAGTACTTC. Translation gives CASSPDRVAEQYF. Looking up the rest from reference TRBV18 and TRBJ2-7 gives the full variable domain: NAGVMQNPRHLVRRRGQEARLRCSPMKGHSHVYWYRQLPEEGLKFMVYLQKENIIDESGMPKERFSAEFPKEGPSILRIQQVVRGDSAAYFCASSPDRVAEQYFGPGTRLTVT.